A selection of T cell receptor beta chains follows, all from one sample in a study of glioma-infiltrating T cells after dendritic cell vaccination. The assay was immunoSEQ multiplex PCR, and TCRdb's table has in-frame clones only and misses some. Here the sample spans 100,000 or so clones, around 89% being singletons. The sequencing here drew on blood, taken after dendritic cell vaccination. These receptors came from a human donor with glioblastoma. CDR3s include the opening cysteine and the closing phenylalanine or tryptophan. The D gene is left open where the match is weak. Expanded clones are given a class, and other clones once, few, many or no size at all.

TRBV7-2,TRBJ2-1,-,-,CASSLWRGGEGEQFF,TGTGCCAGCAGCTTATGGCGCGGGGGCGAGGGTGAGCAGTTCTTC
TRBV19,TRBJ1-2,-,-,CASSPARTAQYYGYTF,TGTGCCAGTAGTCCCGCCCGGACAGCCCAATACTATGGCTACACCTTC
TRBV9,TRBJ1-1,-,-,CASSVEANTEAFF,TGTGCCAGCAGCGTTGAAGCGAACACTGAAGCTTTCTTT
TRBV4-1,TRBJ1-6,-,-,CASSQVGRGSYNSPLHF,TGCGCCAGCAGCCAAGTAGGCAGGGGATCCTATAATTCACCCCTCCACTTT
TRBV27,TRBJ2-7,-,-,CASSQRTGGYEQYF,TGTGCCAGCAGTCAGCGGACAGGAGGGTACGAGCAGTACTTC
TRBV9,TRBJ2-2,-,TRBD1,CASSGPRTGVPGELFF,TGTGCCAGCAGCGGACCAAGGACAGGGGTTCCCGGGGAGCTGTTTTTT
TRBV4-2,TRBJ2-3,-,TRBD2,CASSQARGIAGGRTDTQYF,TGTGCCAGCAGCCAGGCTAGGGGAATAGCGGGGGGGCGGACGGATACGCAGTATTTT
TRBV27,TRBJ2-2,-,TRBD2,CASSSSGGGVGELFF,TGTGCCAGCAGTTCTAGCGGGGGGGGTGTCGGGGAGCTGTTTTTT
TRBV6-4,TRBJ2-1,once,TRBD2,CASIAGPLYNEQFF,TGTGCCAGTATAGCGGGCCCCTTATACAATGAGCAGTTCTTC
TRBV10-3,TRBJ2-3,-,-,CATTNTDTQYF,TGTGCCACCACTAACACAGATACGCAGTATTTT
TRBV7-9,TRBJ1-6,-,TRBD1,CASNSGTGNSDSPLHF,TGTGCCAGCAATTCGGGGACAGGGAATAGTGATTCACCCCTCCACTTT
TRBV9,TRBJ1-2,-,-,CASSVESRGDYGYTF,TGTGCCAGCAGCGTAGAGAGCAGGGGTGACTATGGCTACACCTTC
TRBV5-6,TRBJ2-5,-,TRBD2,CASSFGTTQETQYF,TGTGCCAGCAGCTTCGGGACTACCCAAGAGACCCAGTACTTC
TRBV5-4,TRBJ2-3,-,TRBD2,CASSLEVAGSRDTQYF,TGTGCCAGCAGCTTGGAGGTAGCGGGCTCTCGAGATACGCAGTATTTT
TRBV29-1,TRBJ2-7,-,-,CSVVTPGERGRAYEQYF,TGCAGCGTTGTAACCCCCGGTGAAAGGGGGAGAGCCTACGAGCAGTACTTC
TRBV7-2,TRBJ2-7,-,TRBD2,CASSFGAGGDEQYF,TGTGCCAGCAGCTTCGGAGCGGGAGGAGACGAGCAGTACTTC
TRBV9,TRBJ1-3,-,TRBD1,CASSESTGEIGNTIYF,TGTGCCAGCAGCGAGTCGACAGGGGAGATTGGAAACACCATATATTTT
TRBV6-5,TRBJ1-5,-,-,CASSPTRNQPQHF,TGTGCCAGCAGTCCAACGCGTAATCAGCCCCAGCATTTT
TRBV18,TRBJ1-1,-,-,CASSYDTALVGFF,TGTGCCAGCTCTTACGACACCGCCTTAGTTGGTTTCTTT
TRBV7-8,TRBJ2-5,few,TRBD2,CASSLSGSGRAQYF,TGTGCCAGCAGCTTAAGCGGGAGCGGACGTGCCCAGTACTTC
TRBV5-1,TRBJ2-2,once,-,CASSLWGHETGELFF,TGCGCCAGCAGCTTGTGGGGACACGAAACCGGGGAGCTGTTTTTT
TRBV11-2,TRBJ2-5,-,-,CASSLVEETQYF,TGTGCCAGCAGCTTAGTAGAGGAGACCCAGTACTTC
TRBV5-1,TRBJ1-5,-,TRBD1,CASSLAGGPNQPQHF,TGCGCCAGCAGCTTGGCAGGGGGACCCAATCAGCCCCAGCATTTT
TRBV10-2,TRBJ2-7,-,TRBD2,CASSLTGGSYEQYF,TGCGCCAGCAGCCTAACGGGGGGGAGCTACGAGCAGTACTTC
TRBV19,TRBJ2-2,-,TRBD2,CASSIGGLAGGRTGELFF,TGTGCCAGTAGTATAGGGGGACTAGCGGGAGGTCGGACCGGGGAGCTGTTTTTT
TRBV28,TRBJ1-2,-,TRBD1,CASSLKRTGDNYGYTF,TGTGCCAGCAGTTTAAAACGGACAGGGGATAACTATGGCTACACCTTC
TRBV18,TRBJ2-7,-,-,CASSPPGIQEQYF,TGTGCCAGCTCCCCGCCGGGTATCCAGGAGCAGTACTTC
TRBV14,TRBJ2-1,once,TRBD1,CASSQFRQGAGEQFF,TGTGCCAGCAGCCAATTCCGCCAGGGGGCGGGTGAGCAGTTCTTC
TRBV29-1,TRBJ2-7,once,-,CSVGSAGPDEQYF,TGCAGCGTGGGCAGTGCGGGCCCGGACGAGCAGTACTTC
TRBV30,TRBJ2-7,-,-,CAWSIQGYEQYF,TGTGCCTGGAGCATACAGGGTTACGAGCAGTACTTC
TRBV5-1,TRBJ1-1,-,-,CASSAGKGTEAFF,TGCGCCAGCTCAGCAGGGAAGGGGACTGAAGCTTTCTTT
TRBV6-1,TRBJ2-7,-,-,CATKGKDSITYEQYF,TGTGCCACCAAAGGAAAGGACTCCATCACCTACGAGCAGTACTTC
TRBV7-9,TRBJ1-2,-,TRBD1,CASSSSTGETLYGYTF,TGTGCCAGCAGCTCATCGACAGGGGAGACCTTATATGGCTACACCTTC
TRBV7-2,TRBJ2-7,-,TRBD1,CASSPDPGQGWEQYF,TGTGCCAGCAGCCCAGATCCGGGACAGGGATGGGAGCAGTACTTC
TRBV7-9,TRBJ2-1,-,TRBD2,CASSSGLALYNEQFF,TGTGCCAGCAGCTCCGGACTAGCGCTCTACAATGAGCAGTTCTTC
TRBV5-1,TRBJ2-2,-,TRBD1,CASSSWDRGDTGELFF,TGCGCCAGCAGCTCATGGGACAGGGGGGACACCGGGGAGCTGTTTTTT
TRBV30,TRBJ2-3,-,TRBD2,CAWSVGLAGGTDTQYF,TGTGCCTGGAGTGTAGGACTAGCGGGGGGCACAGATACGCAGTATTTT